This T cell receptor (beta chain) derives from a study of T-cell memory formation after mild COVID-19. TCRdb reprocessed the 5' RACE reads via MiXCR and lists one record per CDR3 protein. In the table there are 400,000 to 450,000 distinct CDR3 sequences, roughly 18% of which are singletons. Germline CDR1 and CDR2: GTSNPN and SVGIG (reference sequence). The CDR3 is 14 residues long. Trimming removed 3 bases from V and 0 bases from J, with 10 bases in between. This sequence was found in a man younger than 30 who had mild COVID-19 (a few samples of this study predate the infection). Cell type and time point are not known. V and J are TRBV30 and TRBJ2-3; D is unclear. Sequences were obtained from PBMCs or a T cell subset sorted from them (not recorded which). CDR3 amino acids: CAWRAVGSTDTQYF. The CDR3 DNA is TGTGCCTGGAGAGCCGTAGGCAGCACAGATACGCAGTATTTT.